By sample share, the clone carrying this T cell receptor beta chain is medium-sized. Its specificity is unknown. The entry originates in a study of OX40 agonist ivuxolimab in advanced cancers. Study-level findings and limits: It was also the case that some nonresponders had low normalized T-cell clonal expansion. Among the lowest levels of clonal expansion were found in partial responders at 0.1-3.0 mg/kg.

V gave up 2 bases and J gave up 2 bases; unmatched junction bases: 3. Germline CDR1 is LNHDA and CDR2 is SQIVND (reference sequence). The CDR3 loop spans 16 amino acids. Generated by immunoSEQ multiplex PCR, the TCRdb table keeps only in-frame clones and is missing some. In the table there are under 90,000 clones, more than 70% of which are singletons. This TCR was recovered from an adult with an advanced solid tumor such as melanoma, head and neck, liver or kidney cancer. The sequencing used CD4+ or CD8+ T cells sorted from blood, collected in a trial of the OX40 agonist ivuxolimab. The chain uses TRBV19 and TRBJ2-6, with 7 nucleotides matching TRBD1. The CDR3 nucleotides read TGTGCCAGTAGTATAAGAGGGGGCGCTGGGGCCAACGTCCTGACTTTC. Its protein product is CASSIRGGAGANVLTF.